This TCR beta chain came from a study of control samples from healthy donors and cancer patients. Assay: immunoSEQ multiplex PCR; the TCRdb copy retains only in-frame clones and omits some. The sample holds roughly 120,000 clones, approximately 95% seen once. The source of this sequence is a man aged 25-40 years in good health. The specimen was blood.

CDR3 protein: CASSLPVTVETQYF. The DNA of the CDR3 is TGTGCCAGCAGTTTACCCGTGACAGTAGAGACCCAGTACTTC. The V gene is TRBV28, the J gene TRBJ2-5, with a possible D match to TRBD1 (5 bases). This CDR3 region has 14 residues. Trimming took off 2 bases at V and 4 bases at J, with 11 bases between the two ends. The germline gives CDR1 MDHEN, CDR2 SYDVKM.